Here is one TCR beta chain with its context. Its antigen remains unidentified. No much larger clonotype is one base removed from it; base qualities were not supplied. Measured from the cysteine to the phenylalanine, the CDR3 is 12 residues long. Only CDR3 DNA is held: 36 bases, read in frame from base 1. From a lookup of the germline V gene (reference sequence), CDR1 and CDR2 are MNHNY and SVGAGI. The V end loses 2 bases and the J end loses 4 bases, and a stretch of 3 bases separates them. Interpreted using the paper, the time point label stands for: day 60 (about 2 months) after transplantation. The treatment or condition label, read with the paper, signifies: allogeneic hematopoietic cell transplantation with graft depleted of TCRalphabeta T cells and CD19 B cells. TCRalphabeta/CD19-depleted allogeneic hematopoietic cell grafts were given to the transplant recipients, all of whom were children. This sample was included in a study of T-cell reconstitution after alpha-beta-depleted transplantation in children (dated by TCRdb to the mid-2010s). Study-level background: Using TCR repertoire profiling, the study followed T-cell immune reconstitution in a quantitative way in children after TCRalphabeta/CD19-depleted allogeneic hematopoietic cell transplantation.

Overall study outcomes, separate from this receptor: The high TCRbeta diversity at day 60 in some patients was ascribed to recipient T cells and intrathymic progenitors that had survived conditioning. The apparently early alphabetaT-cell count recovery about two months after transplant was reportedly dependent on only several hundred rapidly expanded clones derived from non-depleted graft cells. Over the following months the frequencies of hyperexpanded clones went down, and after one year T-cell counts and TCRbeta diversity were mostly credited to newly produced T cells.

Library construction relied on PCR. The sequencer was an Illumina HiSeq 2500. Molecular barcoding was employed in the preparation of TCR libraries, with unique molecular identifiers being used to normalize TCRbeta repertoire quantification. TCRdb applied fastp at Q25 and MiXCR to the public reads, then kept only in-frame beta chains. Each record represents a unique CDR3 protein, reported with the most common genes and DNA among its rows. The sample table contains over 90,000 distinct CDR3 sequences; only one count was recorded for roughly 6% of them. The ten most abundant clones make up around 5.6% of the sample.

The starting material was PBMCs, mostly from graft donor cells, obtained 60 days after TCRalphabeta/CD19-depleted stem cell transplant. This TCR derives from a female patient between 2 and 15 years old who had a stem cell transplant for Fanconi anemia, so the T cells may come from the graft donor. The receptor chain draws on TRBV6-6 and TRBJ2-1, with the D segment identity uncertain. The CDR3 is CASSYRYNEQFF. The nucleotide sequence is TGTGCCAGCAGTTACAGATACAATGAGCAGTTCTTC.